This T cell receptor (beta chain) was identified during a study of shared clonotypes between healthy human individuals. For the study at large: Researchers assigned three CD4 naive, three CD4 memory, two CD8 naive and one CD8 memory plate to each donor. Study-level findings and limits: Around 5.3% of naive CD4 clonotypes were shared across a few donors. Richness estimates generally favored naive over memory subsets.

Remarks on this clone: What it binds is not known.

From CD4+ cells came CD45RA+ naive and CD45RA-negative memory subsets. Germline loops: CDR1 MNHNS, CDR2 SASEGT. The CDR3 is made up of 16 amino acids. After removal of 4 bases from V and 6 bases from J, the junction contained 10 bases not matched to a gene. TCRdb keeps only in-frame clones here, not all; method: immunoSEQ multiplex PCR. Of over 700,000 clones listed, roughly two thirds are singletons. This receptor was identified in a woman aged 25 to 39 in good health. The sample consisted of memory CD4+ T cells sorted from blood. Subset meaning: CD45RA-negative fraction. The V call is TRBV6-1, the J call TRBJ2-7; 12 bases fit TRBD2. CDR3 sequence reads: CASSASGRAYDIEQYF. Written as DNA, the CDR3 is TGTGCCAGCAGTGCTAGCGGGAGGGCCTACGATATCGAGCAGTACTTC.